This T cell receptor beta chain was sequenced for a study of shared clonotypes between healthy human individuals. Each replicate PCR on the sorted subsets used around 200 ng DNA (roughly 32,000 T cell genomes). The assay was immunoSEQ multiplex PCR, and TCRdb's table has in-frame clones only and misses some. The sample records over 750,000 clones, just over 95% being singletons. CD45RO-negative, CCR7-selected cells formed the naive CD8 fraction, which excluded terminally differentiated effector memory CD45RA+ cells. Germline assignment: CDR1 SQVTM and CDR2 ANQGSEA. The CDR3 sequence is 14 residues long. J gave up 4 bases and V 6 bases, and 7 bases lay outside the gene matches. In its sample, this clone was seen once.

This clonotype was obtained from a man aged 30-40 years in good health. This chain connects TRBV29-1 to TRBJ1-2, with 11 bases matching TRBD1. Sequenced input: naive CD8+ T cells sorted from blood. The CDR3 loop is CSVLGQGATYGYTF. The DNA of the CDR3 is TGCAGCGTCCTAGGACAGGGGGCTACCTATGGCTACACCTTC.